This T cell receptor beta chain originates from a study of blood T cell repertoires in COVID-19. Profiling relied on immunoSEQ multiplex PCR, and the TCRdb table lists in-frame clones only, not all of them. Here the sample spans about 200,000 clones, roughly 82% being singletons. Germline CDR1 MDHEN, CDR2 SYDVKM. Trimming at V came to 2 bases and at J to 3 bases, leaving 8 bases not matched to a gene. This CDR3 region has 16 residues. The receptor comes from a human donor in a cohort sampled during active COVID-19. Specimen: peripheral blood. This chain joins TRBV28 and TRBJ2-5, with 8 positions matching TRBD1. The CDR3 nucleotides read TGTGCCAGCAGTTTACCAGGGGGCACTATGAAAGAGACCCAGTACTTC. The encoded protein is CASSLPGGTMKETQYF.